This T cell receptor (beta chain) was documented in a study of cytomegalovirus exposure and HLA in healthy donors. In the PCR, 60 Vbeta and 13 Jbeta primers were used. Profiled with immunoSEQ multiplex PCR; TCRdb holds only in-frame clones, not every one. The sample totals some 64,000 clones. Concerning this clone itself: Its target is not known.

Germline V gene data show CDR1 as LGHNA and CDR2 as YSLEER. The CDR3 length is 13 residues. The V and J ends lost 2 bases and 4 bases respectively, with 9 bases between them. The study, taken as a whole, reports: Later analysis showed TCR association rates varying by HLA locus, highest for DRB1 and lowest for HLA-C. Later analysis identified a missense DCLRE1C variant that was linked to TCR beta V- and J-gene trimming. Across donors, sequencing depth was assumed by presence/absence analyses to be roughly uniform. Listed as cytomegalovirus-associated were 150 to 200 TCR beta chains.

The source material was PBMCs. The chain has TRBV4-3 and TRBJ2-7; tentative D call: TRBD1 (5 bases). The sequence derives from a woman younger than 45 in good health and CMV-seronegative. The CDR3 region is CASSQQGEYEQYF. The CDR3 region has the DNA TGCGCCAGCAGCCAACAAGGGGAATACGAGCAGTACTTC.